Each of the 16 T cell receptor beta chains below was sequenced from the same sample in a study of blood T cell repertoires in COVID-19. Sequencing used immunoSEQ multiplex PCR; TCRdb keeps in-frame clones, though not all of them. The sample includes some 68,000 clones, roughly nine tenths of them seen just once. Sample: peripheral blood. These receptors were taken from a man in his forties or fifties with COVID-19, enrolled during active disease.

The chain joins TRBV2 to TRBJ1-2; possibly TRBD1 for D (5 bases). The CDR3 contains 15 residues. The germline CDR1 and CDR2 sequences are SNHLY and FYNNEI. V lost 6 bases and J lost 0, with 14 bases in between. CDR3 amino acids: CASSLGEAANYGYTF. CDR3 DNA sequence: TGTGCCAGCAGCCTAGGGGAGGCAGCTAACTATGGCTACACCTTC.

In this sample, this clone turned up once. The chain employs TRBV6-5 and TRBJ2-3, with a possible D match to TRBD1 (5 bases). Trimming took 0 bases from V and 5 from J, leaving 15 bases between them. The length of the CDR3 is 16 residues. Germline assignment: CDR1 MNHEY and CDR2 SVGAGI. CDR3 residues: CASSYSGQVKKDTQYF. The CDR3 DNA reads TGTGCCAGCAGTTACTCGGGGCAGGTTAAAAAAGATACGCAGTATTTT.

The chain links TRBV7-2 to TRBJ2-3; tentative D call: TRBD2 (6 bases). CDR1 and CDR2 (germline): SGHTA, FQGNSA. V lost 6 bases to trimming and J lost 6 bases, with 13 bases between them. The CDR3 loop spans 13 amino acids. The CDR3 region is CASSRGGEDTQYF. CDR3 sequence (DNA): TGTGCCAGCAGTAGGGGCGGGGAGGATACGCAGTATTTT.

The V gene is TRBV9, the J gene TRBJ1-2; TRBD1 matches 8 bases. In germline, CDR1 is SGDLS, CDR2 YYNGEE. CDR3 length: 15 residues. V shed 4 bases, J shed 5 bases, and the junction held 10 bases outside the gene matches. The DNA for the CDR3 is TGTGCCAGCAGCCTTGGGACAGGAGGCGGGTATGGCTACACCTTC. Translating gives CASSLGTGGGYGYTF. The full variable domain, in which reference TRBV9 and TRBJ1-2 provide the parts outside the CDR3, is DSGVTQTPKHLITATGQRVTLRCSPRSGDLSVYWYQQSLDQGLQFLIQYYNGEERAKGNILERFSAQQFPDLHSELNLSSLELGDSALYFCASSLGTGGGYGYTFGSGTRLTVV.

V gene TRBV9 combines with J gene TRBJ2-7; 7 bases are a match to TRBD1. Germline CDR1 and CDR2: SGDLS and YYNGEE. With 0 bases clipped from V and 2 bases from J, the junction kept 2 bases outside the gene matches. The CDR3 extends over 14 amino acids. The CDR3 DNA reads as TGTGCCAGCAGCGTAGACAGGGGAGCCTACGAGCAGTACTTC. This encodes CASSVDRGAYEQYF.

This clone showed up just a few times. The CDR3 sequence is CASSLRGGNQPQHF. The DNA for the CDR3 is TGTGCCAGCAGTCTTCGTGGCGGGAATCAGCCCCAGCATTTT. The rearrangement links TRBV6-5 to TRBJ1-5, with no clear D. This CDR3 has 14 amino acids. V lost 5 bases and J 4 bases, leaving 12 bases between the germline ends. The germline CDR1 and CDR2 sequences are MNHEY and SVGAGI.

This chain links TRBV2 with TRBJ2-7, with D tentatively TRBD2 (7 bases). The germline V and J ends were trimmed by 5 bases and 1 base, with 15 bases remaining between them. The CDR3 loop spans 15 amino acids. CDR1 SNHLY and CDR2 FYNNEI come from the germline V gene. The CDR3 DNA is TGTGCCAGCAGTCTGGGAGGGGGGGATTCCTACGAGCAGTACTTC. This gives the protein CASSLGGGDSYEQYF.

The J gene is TRBJ1-4, the V gene TRBV28, with a possible D match to TRBD1 (5 bases). The CDR3 runs to 15 residues. Trimming took 2 bases from V and 5 from J, leaving 12 bases between them. Germline V lookup: CDR1 MDHEN, CDR2 SYDVKM. For the CDR3, the DNA is TGTGCCAGCAGTTTAAGGGGTCGGCTGAATGAAAAACTGTTTTTT. It translates to CASSLRGRLNEKLFF.

In this sample, this clone turned up once. The DNA of the CDR3 is TGTGCCAGCGTGGGACAGGGGGGGGAAGCTTTCTTT. It translates to CASVGQGGEAFF. The chain combines TRBV2 with TRBJ1-1, with TRBD1 matching 11 bases. The length of the CDR3 is 12 residues. Trimming took 8 bases from V and 8 from J; bases not matched to a gene: 4. Germline CDR1 is SNHLY and CDR2 is FYNNEI.

With respect to this clone: Germline is not matched at one junction end, which may reflect a read error. The chain recombines TRBV2 with TRBJ1-1; TRBD1 matches at 8 bases. The germline CDR1 and CDR2 sequences are SNHLY and FYNNEI. This CDR3 region has 14 residues. CDR3 loop: CASTEDRGGTEAFF. The CDR3 DNA reads TGTGCCAGCACTGAAGACAGGGGAGGTACTGAAGCTTTCTTT.

The V call is TRBV5-1, the J call TRBJ2-3; 13 bases fit TRBD2. This CDR3 has 16 amino acids. Germline CDR1 and CDR2: SGHRS and YFSETQ. With 3 bases clipped from V and 6 bases from J, the junction kept 7 bases outside the gene matches. CDR3 in amino acids: CASSWGTSGEGDTQYF. CDR3 DNA: TGCGCCAGCAGCTGGGGGACTAGCGGGGAAGGTGATACGCAGTATTTT. The variable domain in full, with the rest retrieved from reference TRBV5-1 and TRBJ2-3, is KAGVTQTPRYLIKTRGQQVTLSCSPISGHRSVSWYQQTPGQGLQFLFEYFSETQRNKGNFPGRFSGRQFSNSRSEMNVSTLELGDSALYLCASSWGTSGEGDTQYFGPGTRLTVL.

This clone was seen only a few times. This chain joins TRBV9 and TRBJ1-2; 8 bases map to TRBD1. In germline, CDR1 is SGDLS, CDR2 YYNGEE. The CDR3 is 17 residues long. V was clipped by 4 bases and J by 0 bases; unmatched bases: 11. The CDR3 sequence is CASSLGTGRSSNYGYTF. CDR3 nucleotide sequence: TGTGCCAGCAGCCTAGGGACAGGACGTTCCTCTAACTATGGCTACACCTTC.

The gene calls are TRBV7-6 and TRBJ2-7; 11 nucleotides match TRBD2. The germline CDR1 and CDR2 sequences are SGHVS and FNYEAQ. This CDR3 spans 15 amino acids. Losses at the gene ends were 3 bases for V and 3 bases for J; bases not matched to a gene: 4. CDR3 sequence (DNA): TGTGCCAGCAGCTTCGCTAGCGGGGGGATCTACGAGCAGTACTTC. Residues: CASSFASGGIYEQYF.

The CDR3 protein is CASSPHGTTPGELFF. CDR3 coding DNA: TGTGCCAGCAGCCCCCACGGGACTACCCCCGGGGAGCTGTTTTTT. This chain connects TRBV6-2 or TRBV6-3 to TRBJ2-2; 7 bases map to TRBD2. Germline CDR1 MNHEY, CDR2 SVGEGT. The CDR3 is 15 amino acids. Losses at the gene ends were 6 bases for V and 6 bases for J; bases not matched to a gene: 10.

Notes on this clone: Its ends do not fully match the called genes, so a read error is possible. The chain employs TRBV29-1 and TRBJ2-3; the D gene is possibly TRBD2 (6 bases). CDR1 is SQVTM and CDR2 is ANQGSEA in the germline V gene. The CDR3 spans 10 residues. CDR3 loop: CSGTSPIVDF. The CDR3 DNA is TGCAGCGGCACTAGCCCCATAGTTGATTTT.

The chain has TRBV5-1 and TRBJ1-4; D is uncertain. V was shortened by 2 bases and J by 7 bases, with 18 bases between the two germline ends. The CDR3 is 16 amino acids. In germline, CDR1 is SGHRS, CDR2 YFSETQ. The CDR3 sequence is CASSFEAAHRGEKLFF. The CDR3, as DNA: TGCGCCAGCAGCTTCGAAGCGGCCCATCGAGGTGAAAAACTGTTTTTT. Drawing the rest from reference TRBV5-1 and TRBJ1-4, the complete variable domain is KAGVTQTPRYLIKTRGQQVTLSCSPISGHRSVSWYQQTPGQGLQFLFEYFSETQRNKGNFPGRFSGRQFSNSRSEMNVSTLELGDSALYLCASSFEAAHRGEKLFFGSGTQLSVL.